This TCR beta chain was profiled in a study of T cells in Graves' hyperthyroidism and ophthalmopathy. Germline CDR1 SEHNR, CDR2 FQNEAQ (reference sequence). Trimming took 1 base from V and 1 from J; bases not matched to a gene: 3. This CDR3 region has 15 residues. This clonotype was observed many times. The investigators amplified TCR beta CDR3 regions from RNA transcripts. During a first-round RT-PCR of the TCR CDR3, the HTBI primer set was used. A single record per CDR3 protein comes from TCRdb applying MiXCR to the multiplex PCR reads. The table shows under 350,000 distinct CDR3 sequences, with more than 15% occurring only once.

The rearrangement uses TRBV7-9 and TRBJ2-7; 8 bases match TRBD1. The source of this sequence is an older woman with Graves' ophthalmopathy. Sequences were obtained from blood. The DNA for the CDR3 is TGTGCCAGCAGCTTAGGCGACAGGGGATCCTACGAGCAGTACTTC. As protein: CASSLGDRGSYEQYF.